This is a list of T cell receptor beta chains from one sample in a study of molecular identifiers for immune sequencing clone quantification. TCRdb reanalysed the PCR reads using MiXCR and keeps one entry per CDR3 protein. The sample includes 97,000 or so distinct CDR3 sequences, roughly a quarter seen only once; the top ten take roughly 0.94%. The sequenced sample consisted of naive CD8+ T cells from blood, with Jurkat cell RNA spiked in. These receptors were collected from a human donor in good health. Some libraries in this study had Jurkat cell RNA spiked in. Each CDR3 is given with its conserved first and last residue. Fields, in order: J gene, V gene, D gene, CDR3 protein. A D gene is named only where the DNA matches it firmly.

>TRBJ2-1|TRBV11-2|TRBD2
CASSFLAGSSYNEQFF
>TRBJ2-5|TRBV4-3|.
CASSQDMWGEETQYF
>TRBJ2-3|TRBV6-5|TRBD1
CAAGTGTATRYF
>TRBJ2-2|TRBV7-9|.
CASSLSLVELFF
>TRBJ1-4|TRBV27|.
CASSLNGVKLFF
>TRBJ2-1|TRBV27|TRBD2
CARSSGPSGRNAQFF
>TRBJ2-7|TRBV29-1|TRBD2
CSAETGLAGPGGDYEQYF
>TRBJ1-5|TRBV3-1|.
CASSPKDGGGTNQPQHF
>TRBJ2-3|TRBV6-5|TRBD1
CASRRRTGRPTDTQYF
>TRBJ1-1|TRBV11-2|.
CASSLYTGTEAFF
>TRBJ2-5|TRBV3-1|.
CASSQDFRGLVTQYF
>TRBJ1-2|TRBV4-3|TRBD1
CASSQAYIGTGSNGYTF
>TRBJ2-5|TRBV6-1|.
CASSDGGGGQETQYF
>TRBJ1-1|TRBV9|TRBD1
CASSDEGAPDTEAFF
>TRBJ2-7|TRBV6-6|.
CASSSGISYEQYF
>TRBJ1-5|TRBV19|.
CASSVGSRGNNQPQHF
>TRBJ2-7|TRBV28|TRBD1
CASSGTGNPSYEQYF
>TRBJ1-5|TRBV20-1|.
CSAREWGEEPQHF
>TRBJ1-1|TRBV7-3|.
CASSFPGDGGRDTEAFF
>TRBJ2-3|TRBV11-1|.
CASSRERINRDSTDTQYF
>TRBJ2-3|TRBV11-2|.
CASSAWGVSTDTQYF
>TRBJ1-4|TRBV6-5|.
CASSYGIPGEKLFF
>TRBJ1-1|TRBV4-1|.
CASSQEEGFISEAFF
>TRBJ2-7|TRBV7-9|TRBD1
CASSDGTEFDEQYF
>TRBJ2-7|TRBV7-9|.
CASSFVTGPEQYF
>TRBJ1-3|TRBV30|.
CAWDSSGNTIYF
>TRBJ2-7|TRBV20-1|.
CSARSIAGTYEQYF
>TRBJ1-4|TRBV7-9|.
CASSLLAGEEEKLFF
>TRBJ1-1|TRBV6-2/TRBV6-3|TRBD1
CASSNFHLEQGATGMNTEAFF
>TRBJ1-2|TRBV9|.
CASSSSPEPYYGYTF
>TRBJ2-7|TRBV27|.
CASSFGSSSYEQYF
>TRBJ2-1|TRBV4-2|TRBD2
CASSQDTSGTLYNELFF
>TRBJ2-7|TRBV4-3|TRBD1
CASSQDLGGTGDCEQYF
>TRBJ2-3|TRBV7-9|.
CASSLSLRGVRADTQYF
>TRBJ1-3|TRBV7-9|.
CASSLISISGNTIYF
>TRBJ1-1|TRBV19|.
CASSTYHGSYTEAFF
>TRBJ2-7|TRBV30|.
CAWSVPMNYEQYF
>TRBJ2-7|TRBV27|.
CASSKLYRDAAQYF
>TRBJ2-2|TRBV7-9|.
CASSQPDGGVTGELFF
>TRBJ2-3|TRBV30|TRBD2
CAWSAAGADTQYF
>TRBJ2-3|TRBV7-9|TRBD2
CASSDGTSGSTDTQYF
>TRBJ2-2|TRBV29-1|TRBD1
CSVVQGTGELFF
>TRBJ1-1|TRBV20-1|TRBD1
CSARTGVSTEAFF
>TRBJ2-7|TRBV27|TRBD2
CASKPGGAYEQYF
>TRBJ1-2|TRBV5-1|.
CASTPDAGGPNYGYTF
>TRBJ2-1|TRBV9|TRBD2
CASGRGSSYNEQFF